These T cell receptor beta chains were read from a single sample in a study of identical twins. TCRdb re-analysed the 5' RACE reads in MiXCR, keeping a single row per CDR3 protein. The repertoire holds approximately 530,000 distinct CDR3 sequences, with 20% to 25% as singletons. In addition, the sample was reused for a study of yellow fever vaccine responses in identical twins.

The specimen was CD4+ T cells sorted from blood. Receptors originate from a woman aged 18-29 years in good health. The CDR3 runs from the conserved cysteine through the conserved F or W. The order of the fields is J gene, D gene, CDR3 length, V gene, clone size, CDR3 protein, CDR3 DNA. A D gene is named only where the DNA matches it firmly. Clone sizes are given selectively: once, few, many, or a class where the clone is expanded.

TRBJ2-3	TRBD2	17	TRBV5-1	-	CASRPSGGAGISDTQYF	TGCGCCAGCAGACCTAGCGGGGGGGCTGGGATTTCGGATACGCAGTATTTT
TRBJ1-1	-	12	TRBV29-1	-	CSVDEGGTEAFF	TGCAGCGTTGATGAGGGAGGCACTGAAGCTTTCTTT
TRBJ2-2	-	14	TRBV14	few	CASSQFTSPPELFF	TGTGCCAGCAGCCAATTCACGAGTCCGCCGGAGCTGTTTTTT
TRBJ2-2	-	14	TRBV27	-	CASSLGHRTGELFF	TGTGCCAGCAGTTTAGGGCACCGCACCGGGGAGCTGTTTTTT
TRBJ2-5	-	16	TRBV5-1	-	CASSLYTGSREETQYF	TGCGCCAGCAGCTTATATACAGGGAGCCGGGAGGAGACCCAGTACTTC
TRBJ1-5	TRBD1	14	TRBV20-1	few	CSARRQGSNQPQHF	TGCAGTGCTCGTCGACAGGGTAGCAATCAGCCCCAGCATTTT
TRBJ2-5	TRBD2	18	TRBV15	few	CATSERGGTRRSQETQYF	TGTGCCACCAGCGAGAGGGGCGGGACTAGGCGAAGTCAAGAGACCCAGTACTTC
TRBJ2-1	-	15	TRBV5-1	many	CASSLAPKTYNEQFF	TGCGCCAGCAGCTTGGCCCCTAAAACATACAATGAGCAGTTCTTC
TRBJ2-3	-	14	TRBV6-5	-	CASSYGSASDTQYF	TGTGCCAGCAGTTACGGTTCTGCATCAGATACGCAGTATTTT
TRBJ1-1	TRBD1	16	TRBV5-1	few	CASSWGQGEPNTEAFF	TGCGCCAGCAGCTGGGGACAGGGGGAGCCCAACACTGAAGCTTTCTTT
TRBJ1-1	-	14	TRBV12-3/TRBV12-4	-	CASRGGLGITEAFF	TGTGCCAGCAGAGGAGGGTTAGGGATCACTGAAGCTTTCTTT
TRBJ1-6	TRBD1	14	TRBV18	few	CASSPEGAGSPLHF	TGTGCCAGCTCACCAGAGGGGGCAGGTTCACCCCTCCACTTT
TRBJ2-1	-	13	TRBV7-6	-	CASSLGGWYEQFF	TGTGCCAGCAGCTTAGGGGGGTGGTATGAGCAGTTCTTC
TRBJ2-2	-	16	TRBV5-1	few	CASSLARGANTGELFF	TGCGCCAGCAGCTTGGCCCGAGGGGCGAACACCGGGGAGCTGTTTTTT
TRBJ2-2	-	14	TRBV10-3	-	CAISALVGTGELFF	TGTGCCATCAGTGCACTAGTAGGTACCGGGGAGCTGTTTTTT
TRBJ2-7	-	13	TRBV12-3/TRBV12-4	-	CASSKTPVHEQYF	TGTGCCAGCAGCAAGACTCCCGTCCACGAGCAGTACTTC
TRBJ1-1	-	12	TRBV2	few	CASNRQGTEAFF	TGTGCCAGCAATCGCCAGGGCACTGAAGCTTTCTTT
TRBJ2-1	-	15	TRBV7-9	few	CASSIQTRGDNEQFF	TGTGCCAGCAGCATTCAAACTAGAGGAGACAATGAGCAGTTCTTC
TRBJ2-1	TRBD1	13	TRBV10-3	-	CAISQGQGYEQFF	TGTGCCATCAGTCAAGGACAGGGCTATGAGCAGTTCTTC
TRBJ2-1	TRBD2	14	TRBV20-1	-	CSARRLAEDNEQFF	TGCAGTGCTAGGAGACTAGCGGAGGACAATGAGCAGTTCTTC
TRBJ2-1	TRBD2	14	TRBV20-1	-	CSARTSGNYNEQFF	TGCAGTGCCAGGACTAGCGGCAATTACAATGAGCAGTTCTTC
TRBJ1-5	-	14	TRBV10-3	-	CAISGGDSNQPQHF	TGTGCCATCAGTGGGGGGGATAGCAATCAGCCCCAGCATTTT
TRBJ2-1	-	15	TRBV5-1	few	CASIQGGPRGDEQFF	TGCGCCAGCATCCAGGGGGGTCCTAGAGGGGATGAGCAGTTCTTC
TRBJ2-5	TRBD2	14	TRBV20-1	few	CSALGLAFLETQYF	TGCAGTGCTCTGGGACTAGCGTTTTTGGAGACCCAGTACTTC
TRBJ2-3	-	12	TRBV6-5	few	CASATGADTQYF	TGTGCCAGTGCGACGGGGGCAGATACGCAGTATTTT
TRBJ2-5	TRBD1	13	TRBV19	few	CATRDRPRETQYF	TGTGCCACCAGGGACAGGCCCAGGGAGACCCAGTACTTC
TRBJ1-5	TRBD1	13	TRBV20-1	-	CSGQGPPDQPQHF	TGCAGTGGACAGGGGCCGCCTGATCAGCCCCAGCATTTT
TRBJ2-3	TRBD2	16	TRBV7-6	-	CASRAAGGPRTDTQYF	TGTGCCAGCAGGGCAGCGGGAGGGCCGAGGACAGATACGCAGTATTTT
TRBJ2-1	-	15	TRBV7-9	-	CASSLGVATSNEQFF	TGTGCCAGCAGCCTGGGGGTGGCGACGAGCAATGAGCAGTTCTTC
TRBJ2-1	TRBD2	16	TRBV14	-	CASSPGLTASYNEQFF	TGTGCCAGCAGCCCGGGACTAACCGCTTCCTACAATGAGCAGTTCTTC
TRBJ2-7	-	13	TRBV29-1	few	CSVEAGAGYEQYF	TGCAGCGTTGAAGCAGGGGCGGGCTACGAGCAGTACTTC
TRBJ1-2	TRBD1	15	TRBV6-5	-	CASSIDRAANYGYTF	TGTGCCAGCAGTATCGACAGGGCAGCTAACTATGGCTACACCTTC
TRBJ2-1	-	15	TRBV11-2	-	CASSLGQGIDNEQFF	TGTGCCAGCAGCTTAGGCCAGGGGATCGACAATGAGCAGTTCTTC
TRBJ1-2	-	15	TRBV9	-	CASSVVTSPGRGYTF	TGTGCCAGCAGCGTAGTTACGTCCCCAGGGCGCGGCTACACCTTC
TRBJ2-5	TRBD2	14	TRBV9	-	CASSTLAGQETQYF	TGTGCCAGCAGCACCCTAGCGGGACAAGAGACCCAGTACTTC
TRBJ2-3	TRBD2	14	TRBV6-2/TRBV6-3	-	CASRSGGTADTQYF	TGTGCCAGCCGTAGCGGGGGGACCGCAGATACGCAGTATTTT
TRBJ2-1	TRBD1	16	TRBV2	few	CASSAPGQGLHNEQFF	TGTGCCAGCAGCGCCCCGGGACAGGGTCTCCACAATGAGCAGTTCTTC
TRBJ1-6	TRBD1	14	TRBV6-1	once	CASSEQGKNSPLHF	TGTGCCAGCAGCGAACAGGGGAAGAATTCACCCCTCCACTTT
TRBJ1-5	-	15	TRBV6-1	-	CASRDPIVSNQPQHF	TGTGCCAGCAGGGACCCGATCGTTAGCAATCAGCCCCAGCATTTT
TRBJ1-3	-	14	TRBV27	few	CASRGLLSGNTIYF	TGTGCCAGCAGGGGGTTACTCTCTGGAAACACCATATATTTT
TRBJ1-4	-	15	TRBV12-3/TRBV12-4	-	CASSLRGGRGEKLFF	TGTGCCAGCAGCCTCCGGGGGGGGCGCGGTGAAAAACTGTTTTTT
TRBJ2-6	-	21	TRBV5-1	few	CASSLISPAPGPLSGANVLTF	TGCGCCAGCAGCTTGATATCCCCGGCCCCCGGCCCTCTCTCTGGGGCCAACGTCCTGACTTTC
TRBJ2-3	-	14	TRBV28	-	CASSDSTSTDTQYF	TGTGCCAGCAGCGACTCAACATCCACAGATACGCAGTATTTT
TRBJ2-7	TRBD2	15	TRBV28	-	CASSTSGRGSYEQYF	TGTGCCAGCTCCACTAGCGGGAGGGGATCCTACGAGCAGTACTTC
TRBJ2-1	TRBD2	14	TRBV3-1	few	CASSHTLAGNEQFF	TGTGCCAGCAGCCACACGCTAGCGGGGAATGAGCAGTTCTTC
TRBJ2-1	TRBD2	15	TRBV7-9	few	CASSLGAGVDNEQFF	TGTGCCAGCAGCTTGGGAGCGGGAGTCGATAATGAGCAGTTCTTC
TRBJ2-2	-	15	TRBV5-1	many	CASSSGTGNTGELFF	TGCGCCAGCAGTTCCGGGACGGGGAACACCGGGGAGCTGTTTTTT
TRBJ2-5	TRBD1	14	TRBV28	few	CASRTKGAGETQYF	TGTGCCAGCAGGACAAAGGGGGCGGGTGAGACCCAGTACTTC
TRBJ1-1	-	13	TRBV20-1	-	CSARREGGTEAFF	TGCAGTGCTAGAAGAGAGGGGGGGACTGAAGCTTTCTTT
TRBJ1-2	-	13	TRBV2	many	CASSEMNRYGYTF	TGTGCCAGCAGTGAAATGAACCGCTATGGCTACACCTTC
TRBJ2-3	TRBD2	13	TRBV5-6	few	CASSSVFGTTTSF	TGTGCCAGCAGCTCAGTCTTCGGGACTACCACTTCCTTT
TRBJ1-3	-	16	TRBV7-6	-	CASSLVEAISGNTIYF	TGTGCCAGCAGCTTAGTGGAGGCGATATCTGGAAACACCATATATTTT
TRBJ2-5	TRBD1	17	TRBV5-4	-	CASSSTLGRGQEETQYF	TGTGCCAGCAGCTCTACTTTGGGCAGGGGGCAGGAGGAGACCCAGTACTTC
TRBJ2-4	-	14	TRBV15	-	CATSRQRPENIQYF	TGTGCCACCAGCAGACAACGTCCGGAAAACATTCAGTACTTC
TRBJ2-1	TRBD2	13	TRBV5-1	-	CASNPGLAPTQFF	TGCGCCAGCAACCCGGGACTAGCGCCAACGCAGTTCTTC
TRBJ2-5	-	15	TRBV18	few	CASSPPSYIGLAQYF	TGTGCCAGCTCACCACCGAGTTACATTGGCTTGGCCCAGTACTTC